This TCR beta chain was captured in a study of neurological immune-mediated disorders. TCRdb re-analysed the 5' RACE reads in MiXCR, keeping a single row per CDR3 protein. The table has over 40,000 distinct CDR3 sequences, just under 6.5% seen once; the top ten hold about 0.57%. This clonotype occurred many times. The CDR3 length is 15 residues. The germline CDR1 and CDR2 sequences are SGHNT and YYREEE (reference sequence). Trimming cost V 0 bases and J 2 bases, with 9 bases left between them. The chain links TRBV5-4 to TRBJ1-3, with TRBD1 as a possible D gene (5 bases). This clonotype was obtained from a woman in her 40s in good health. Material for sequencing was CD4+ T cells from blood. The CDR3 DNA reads TGTGCCAGCAGCTTGGACAGGAGTACTGGAAACACCATATATTTT. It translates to CASSLDRSTGNTIYF.